This passage covers 14 T cell receptor beta chains from one sample sequenced in a study of CD8 T cells in ankylosing spondylitis. TCRdb processed the 5' RACE reads anew with MiXCR; each CDR3 protein has one entry. The sample has some 130,000 distinct CDR3 sequences, roughly an eighth seen once. Material: blood, either unsorted or a sorted T cell fraction (not recorded which). The receptors stem from a female donor with ankylosing spondylitis or in good health (not recorded which).

The V call is TRBV7-2, the J call TRBJ2-3; D possibly corresponds to TRBD2 (6 bases). This CDR3 contains 15 residues. V shed 5 bases and J shed 4 bases, with 16 bases lying between them. CDR1 is SGHTA and CDR2 is FQGNSA in the germline V gene. CDR3: CASSRTTGGADTQYF. The DNA of the CDR3 is TGTGCCAGCAGCCGGACTACCGGGGGTGCAGATACGCAGTATTTT.

This clonotype came up many times. A junction end diverges from the germline sequence, so it may reflect a read error. This chain uses TRBV12-3 or TRBV12-4 with TRBJ1-3; the D is unclear. The CDR3 runs 15 residues. The CDR3 DNA is TGTGCCAGCAGTTTCTCCCGCGTGGCTGGGAACACCATATATTTT. Its translation is CASSFSRVAGNTIYF.

The chain links TRBV3-1 to TRBJ2-2; D might be TRBD2 (5 bases). The CDR3 has 19 amino acids. The ends were cut back, 0 bases at V and 3 bases at J, with 20 bases in the middle. CDR1 is LGHDT, CDR2 YNNKEL, per germline (reference sequence). The CDR3 is CASSQDQYFTSTHTGELFF. CDR3 bases: TGTGCCAGCAGCCAAGATCAATATTTCACTAGTACTCACACCGGGGAGCTGTTTTTT.

With regard to this clonotype: Given a much more abundant clone one base away, this may be a read error. This chain uses TRBV3-1 with TRBJ1-3; no clear D gene. V was trimmed by 1 base and J by 0 bases, leaving 7 bases between them. There are 15 residues in the CDR3. Germline loops: CDR1 LGHDT, CDR2 YNNKEL (reference sequence). Here the CDR3 reads CASSQAGVSGNTIYF. CDR3 coding DNA: TGTGCCAGCAGCCAAGCCGGGGTCTCTGGAAACACCATATATTTT. Filled out from reference TRBV3-1 and TRBJ1-3, the complete variable domain reads DTAVSQTPKYLVTQMGNDKSIKCEQNLGHDTMYWYKQDSKKFLKIMFSYNNKELIINETVPNRFSPKSPDKAHLNLHINSLELGDSAVYFCASSQAGVSGNTIYFGEGSWLTVV.

The CDR3 coding sequence is TGCGCCAGCAGTTATGGACGGCTCAAAGAGACCCAGTACTTC. Translating it yields CASSYGRLKETQYF. V gene TRBV10-1 combines with J gene TRBJ2-5, with D unclear. Germline lookup yields CDR1 WNHNN and CDR2 SYGVQD (reference sequence). The CDR3 consists of 14 residues. V was trimmed by 5 bases and J by 3 bases, leaving 13 bases between them.

This clonotype was detected many times. The chain employs TRBV20-1 and TRBJ1-6; TRBD1 might be the D (5 bases). The CDR3 extends over 15 amino acids. CDR1 is DFQATT and CDR2 is SNEGSKA in the germline V gene (reference sequence). V lost 0 bases to trimming and J lost 9 bases, with 15 bases between them. The CDR3 here is CSARDLVQGASPLHF. The CDR3 nucleotides read TGCAGTGCTAGAGATTTGGTCCAGGGCGCTTCACCCCTCCACTTT.

The chain employs TRBV20-1 and TRBJ2-1; the D gene is possibly TRBD2 (6 bases). CDR3 length: 12 amino acids. Germline CDR1 DFQATT, CDR2 SNEGSKA (reference sequence). Trimming took off 6 bases at V and 12 bases at J, with 18 bases between the two ends. CDR3 loop: CSANPEVGGQFF. The CDR3 region has the DNA TGCAGTGCAAACCCAGAAGTGGGGGGGCAGTTCTTC.

In its sample, this clonotype was seen many times. The chain recombines TRBV5-4 with TRBJ2-1; D unclear. The CDR3 is 12 amino acids. Trimming shortened V by 2 bases and J by 7 bases, and 7 bases separated the two germline ends. Germline V CDR1 and CDR2: SGHNT, YYREEE (reference sequence). The CDR3 region has the DNA TGTGCCAGCAGCTTCCCCGGGAATGAGCAGTTCTTC. Protein: CASSFPGNEQFF.

This clonotype was recorded at least ten times. The chain combines TRBV5-1 with TRBJ2-7; D remains unclear. Trimming removed 2 bases at V and 2 bases at J, with 14 bases between. Germline V gene sequence: CDR1 SGHRS, CDR2 YFSETQ. This CDR3 region has 15 residues. The CDR3 is CASSLHPVGAYEQYF. CDR3 sequence (DNA): TGCGCCAGCAGCTTACATCCGGTTGGGGCCTACGAGCAGTACTTC.

This clonotype has a count of ten or more. The V gene is TRBV5-1, the J gene TRBJ1-1; D remains ambiguous. Germline V gives CDR1 SGHRS, CDR2 YFSETQ. The V and J ends lost 0 bases and 2 bases respectively, with 8 bases between them. CDR3 length: 14 residues. DNA of the CDR3: TGCGCCAGCAGCTTGGCCTTGGGAAACACTGAAGCTTTCTTT. Protein: CASSLALGNTEAFF.

This clonotype has only a few counts. J is TRBJ1-4 and V is TRBV2; D unresolved. Per germline, CDR1 SNHLY and CDR2 FYNNEI. Trimming removed 6 bases at V and 3 bases at J, with 8 bases between. The CDR3 totals 13 residues. CDR3 residues: CASSAGANEKLFF. The CDR3 bases are TGTGCCAGCAGCGCTGGAGCTAATGAAAAACTGTTTTTT.

This clonotype was seen a few times. V and J are TRBV9 and TRBJ1-2; 9 bases fit TRBD1. CDR1 is SGDLS, CDR2 YYNGEE, per germline. V was clipped by 3 bases and J by 3 bases; unmatched bases: 6. The CDR3 spans 15 residues. The CDR3 nucleotides read TGTGCCAGCAGCGGATGGACAGGGGCTCACTATGGCTACACCTTC. Translation gives CASSGWTGAHYGYTF.

The gene calls are TRBV28 and TRBJ1-1; 10 bases are shared with TRBD1. V shed 4 bases, J shed 3 bases, and the junction held 2 bases outside the gene matches. The CDR3 length is 14 residues. In germline, CDR1 is MDHEN, CDR2 SYDVKM. CDR3 nucleotide sequence: TGTGCCAGCAGTTCGACAGGGGGCTACACTGAAGCTTTCTTT. This translates into CASSSTGGYTEAFF.

This clonotype was picked up a small number of times. The chain combines TRBV18 with TRBJ2-7; D gene unclear. Germline-derived CDR1 and CDR2 are KGHSH and LQKENI. CDR3 length: 16 residues. V was trimmed by 3 bases and J by 2 bases, leaving 17 bases between them. The CDR3 coding sequence is TGTGCCAGCTCACCCCAGGCTCGAGACCTTACCTACGAGCAGTACTTC. This encodes CASSPQARDLTYEQYF.